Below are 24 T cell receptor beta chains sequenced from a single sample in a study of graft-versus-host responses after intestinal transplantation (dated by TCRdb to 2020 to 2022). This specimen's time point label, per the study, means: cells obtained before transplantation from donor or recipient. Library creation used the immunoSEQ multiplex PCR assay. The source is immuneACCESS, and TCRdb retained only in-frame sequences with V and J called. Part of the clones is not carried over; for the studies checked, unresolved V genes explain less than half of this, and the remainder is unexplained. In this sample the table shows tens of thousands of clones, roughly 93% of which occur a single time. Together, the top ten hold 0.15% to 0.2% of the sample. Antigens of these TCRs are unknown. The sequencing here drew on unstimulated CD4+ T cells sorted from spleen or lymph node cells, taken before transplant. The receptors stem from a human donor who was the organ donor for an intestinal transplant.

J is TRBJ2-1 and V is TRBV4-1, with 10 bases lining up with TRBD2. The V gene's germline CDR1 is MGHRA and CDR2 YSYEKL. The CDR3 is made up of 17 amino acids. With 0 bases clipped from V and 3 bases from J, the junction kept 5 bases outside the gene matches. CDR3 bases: TGCGCCAGCAGCCAAGATTCAGTAGCGGGGGGCTACAATGAGCAGTTCTTC. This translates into CASSQDSVAGGYNEQFF.

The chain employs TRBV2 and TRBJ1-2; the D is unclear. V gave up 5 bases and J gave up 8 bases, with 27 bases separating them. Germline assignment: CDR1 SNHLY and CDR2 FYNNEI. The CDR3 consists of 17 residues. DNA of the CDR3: TGTGCCAGCAGTCCCCGTGGGCAGAGTATCTCGGTATGGGGCTACACCTTC. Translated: CASSPRGQSISVWGYTF.

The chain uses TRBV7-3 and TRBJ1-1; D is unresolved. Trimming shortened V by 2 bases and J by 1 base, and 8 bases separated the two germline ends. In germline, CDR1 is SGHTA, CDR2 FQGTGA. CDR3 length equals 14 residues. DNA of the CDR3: TGTGCCAGCAGCTTATTCGGGGAGAACACTGAAGCTTTCTTT. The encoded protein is CASSLFGENTEAFF.

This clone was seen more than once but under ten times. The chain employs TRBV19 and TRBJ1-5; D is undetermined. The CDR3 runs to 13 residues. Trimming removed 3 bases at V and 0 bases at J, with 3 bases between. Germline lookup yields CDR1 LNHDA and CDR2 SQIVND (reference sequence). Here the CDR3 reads CASSMNSNQPQHF. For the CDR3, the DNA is TGTGCCAGTAGTATGAATAGCAATCAGCCCCAGCATTTT.

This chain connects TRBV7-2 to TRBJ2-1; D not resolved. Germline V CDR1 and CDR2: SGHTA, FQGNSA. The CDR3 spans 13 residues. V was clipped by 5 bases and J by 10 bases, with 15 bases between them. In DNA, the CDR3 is TGTGCCAGCAGCCCGCCGGCAGCGAGGGAGCAGTTCTTC. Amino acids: CASSPPAAREQFF.

This CDR3 reads CASSEWEGVQETQYF. The CDR3 bases are TGTGCCAGCAGTGAATGGGAAGGGGTCCAAGAGACCCAGTACTTC. The V call is TRBV25-1, the J call TRBJ2-5; tentatively, D is TRBD1 (5 bases). This CDR3 is built from 15 residues. V lost 1 base, J lost 1 base, and 10 bases lay in between. From germline, CDR1 is MGHDK and CDR2 SYGVNS.

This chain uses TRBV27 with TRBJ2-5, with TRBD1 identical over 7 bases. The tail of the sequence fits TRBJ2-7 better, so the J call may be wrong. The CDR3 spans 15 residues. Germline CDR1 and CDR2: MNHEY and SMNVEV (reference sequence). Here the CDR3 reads CASSARTGWSYEQYF. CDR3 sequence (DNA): TGTGCCAGCAGTGCCAGGACAGGTTGGTCCTACGAGCAGTACTTC.

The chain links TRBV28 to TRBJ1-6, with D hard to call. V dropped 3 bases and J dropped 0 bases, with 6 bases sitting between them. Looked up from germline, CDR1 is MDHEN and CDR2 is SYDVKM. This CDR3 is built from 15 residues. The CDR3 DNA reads TGTGCCAGCAGTTTTCCCAGCTCCTATAATTCACCCCTCCACTTT. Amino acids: CASSFPSSYNSPLHF.

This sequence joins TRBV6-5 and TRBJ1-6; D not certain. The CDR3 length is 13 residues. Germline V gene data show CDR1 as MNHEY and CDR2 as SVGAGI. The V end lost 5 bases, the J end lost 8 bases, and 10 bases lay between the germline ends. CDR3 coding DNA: TGTGCCAGCAGTCGATCGAAGGATTCACCCCTCCACTTT. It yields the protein CASSRSKDSPLHF.

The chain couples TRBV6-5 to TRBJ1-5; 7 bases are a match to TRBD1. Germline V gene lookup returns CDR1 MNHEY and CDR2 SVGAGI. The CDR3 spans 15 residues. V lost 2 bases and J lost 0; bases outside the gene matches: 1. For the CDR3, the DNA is TGTGCCAGCAGTTACAGGGGGCATAGCAATCAGCCCCAGCATTTT. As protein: CASSYRGHSNQPQHF.

The CDR3 region has the DNA TGTGCCAGCAGTGACAGCTACGAGCAGTACTTC. Its protein is CASSDSYEQYF. The rearrangement joins TRBV6-1 to TRBJ2-7; D is uncertain. V was shortened by 3 bases and J by 3 bases, with 3 bases between the two germline ends. This CDR3 spans 11 amino acids. Germline V gene data show CDR1 as MNHNS and CDR2 as SASEGT.

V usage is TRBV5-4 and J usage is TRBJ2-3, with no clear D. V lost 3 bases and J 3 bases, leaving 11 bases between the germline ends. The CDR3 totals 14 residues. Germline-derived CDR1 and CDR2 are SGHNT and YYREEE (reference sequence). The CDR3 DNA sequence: TGTGCCAGCAGCTCCCTTTCGGGTACAGATACGCAGTATTTT. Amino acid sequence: CASSSLSGTDTQYF.

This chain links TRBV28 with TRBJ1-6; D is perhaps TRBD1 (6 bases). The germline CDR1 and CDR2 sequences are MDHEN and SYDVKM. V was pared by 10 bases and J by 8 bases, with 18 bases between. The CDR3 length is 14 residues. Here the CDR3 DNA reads TGTGCCACCACCACCGGACAGCCTTATTCACCCCTCCACTTT. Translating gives CATTTGQPYSPLHF.

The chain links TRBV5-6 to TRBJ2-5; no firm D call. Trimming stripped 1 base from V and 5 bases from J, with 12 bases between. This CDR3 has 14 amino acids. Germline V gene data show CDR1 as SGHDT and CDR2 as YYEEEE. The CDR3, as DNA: TGTGCCAGCAGCTTGAGTAGTACGGGCGAGACCCAGTACTTC. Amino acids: CASSLSSTGETQYF.

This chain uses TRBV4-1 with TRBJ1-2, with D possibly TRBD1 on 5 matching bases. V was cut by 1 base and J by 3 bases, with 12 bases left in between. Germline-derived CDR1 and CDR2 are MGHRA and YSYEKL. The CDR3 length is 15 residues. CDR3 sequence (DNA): TGCGCCAGCAGCCAAGTAACGAGGGGCCACTATGGCTACACCTTC. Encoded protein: CASSQVTRGHYGYTF.

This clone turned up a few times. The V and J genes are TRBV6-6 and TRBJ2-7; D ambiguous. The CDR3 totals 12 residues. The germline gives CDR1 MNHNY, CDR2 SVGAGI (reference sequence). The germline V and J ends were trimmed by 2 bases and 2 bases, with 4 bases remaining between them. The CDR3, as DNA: TGTGCCAGCAGTTACAGCCCCTACGAGCAGTACTTC. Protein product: CASSYSPYEQYF.

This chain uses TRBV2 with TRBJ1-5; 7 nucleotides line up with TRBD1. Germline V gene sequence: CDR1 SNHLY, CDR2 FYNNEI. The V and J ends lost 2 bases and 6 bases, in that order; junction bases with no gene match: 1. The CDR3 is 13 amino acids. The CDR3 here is CASSEQGVQPQHF. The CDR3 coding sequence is TGTGCCAGCAGTGAACAGGGGGTTCAGCCCCAGCATTTT. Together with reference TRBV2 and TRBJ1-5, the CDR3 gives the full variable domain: EPEVTQTPSHQVTQMGQEVILRCVPISNHLYFYWYRQILGQKVEFLVSFYNNEISEKSEIFDDQFSVERPDGSNFTLKIRSTKLEDSAMYFCASSEQGVQPQHFGDGTRLSIL.

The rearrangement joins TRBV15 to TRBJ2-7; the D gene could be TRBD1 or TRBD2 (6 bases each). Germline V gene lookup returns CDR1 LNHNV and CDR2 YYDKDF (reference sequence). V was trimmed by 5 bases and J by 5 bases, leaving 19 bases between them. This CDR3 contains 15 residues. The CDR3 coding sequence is TGTGCCACCAGCCTGTTCCTGGGGGGCGAGAACGAGCAGTACTTC. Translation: CATSLFLGGENEQYF.

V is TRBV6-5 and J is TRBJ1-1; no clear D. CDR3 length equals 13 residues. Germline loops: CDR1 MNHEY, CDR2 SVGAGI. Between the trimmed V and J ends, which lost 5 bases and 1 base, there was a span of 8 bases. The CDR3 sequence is CASSEAKNTEAFF. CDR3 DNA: TGTGCCAGCAGTGAAGCGAAGAACACTGAAGCTTTCTTT.

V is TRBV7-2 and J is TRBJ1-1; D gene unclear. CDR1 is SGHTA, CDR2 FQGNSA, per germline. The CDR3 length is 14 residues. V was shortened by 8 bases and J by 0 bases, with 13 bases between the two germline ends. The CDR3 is CASLKERLNTEAFF. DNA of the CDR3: TGTGCCAGCTTAAAGGAAAGGTTGAACACTGAAGCTTTCTTT.

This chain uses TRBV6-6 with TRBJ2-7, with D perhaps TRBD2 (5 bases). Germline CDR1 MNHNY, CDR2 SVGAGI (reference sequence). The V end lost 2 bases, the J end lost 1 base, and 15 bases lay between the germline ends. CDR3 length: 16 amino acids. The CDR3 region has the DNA TGTGCCAGCAGTTACCTTTCTCCCGGGAAGTCCTACGAGCAGTACTTC. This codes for CASSYLSPGKSYEQYF.

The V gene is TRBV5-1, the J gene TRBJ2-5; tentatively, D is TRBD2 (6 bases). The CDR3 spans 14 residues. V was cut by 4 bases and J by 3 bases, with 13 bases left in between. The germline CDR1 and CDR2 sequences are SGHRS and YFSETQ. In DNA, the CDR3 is TGCGCCAGCAGCCAAGCGGGTGGTAAAGAGACCCAGTACTTC. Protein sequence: CASSQAGGKETQYF. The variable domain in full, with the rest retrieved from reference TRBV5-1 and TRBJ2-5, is KAGVTQTPRYLIKTRGQQVTLSCSPISGHRSVSWYQQTPGQGLQFLFEYFSETQRNKGNFPGRFSGRQFSNSRSEMNVSTLELGDSALYLCASSQAGGKETQYFGPGTRLLVL.

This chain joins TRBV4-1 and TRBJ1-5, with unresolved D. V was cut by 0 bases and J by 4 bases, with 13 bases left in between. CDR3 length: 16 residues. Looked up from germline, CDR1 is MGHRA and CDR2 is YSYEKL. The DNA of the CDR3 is TGCGCCAGCAGCCAAGAAGAAAGACGGTATAATCAGCCCCAGCATTTT. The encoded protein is CASSQEERRYNQPQHF.

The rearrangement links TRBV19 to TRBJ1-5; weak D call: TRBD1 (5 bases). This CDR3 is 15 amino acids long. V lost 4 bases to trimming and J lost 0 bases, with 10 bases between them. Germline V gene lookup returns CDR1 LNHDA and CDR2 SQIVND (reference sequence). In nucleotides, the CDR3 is TGTGCCAGTAGTACCCGGGGGGATAGCAATCAGCCCCAGCATTTT. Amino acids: CASSTRGDSNQPQHF.